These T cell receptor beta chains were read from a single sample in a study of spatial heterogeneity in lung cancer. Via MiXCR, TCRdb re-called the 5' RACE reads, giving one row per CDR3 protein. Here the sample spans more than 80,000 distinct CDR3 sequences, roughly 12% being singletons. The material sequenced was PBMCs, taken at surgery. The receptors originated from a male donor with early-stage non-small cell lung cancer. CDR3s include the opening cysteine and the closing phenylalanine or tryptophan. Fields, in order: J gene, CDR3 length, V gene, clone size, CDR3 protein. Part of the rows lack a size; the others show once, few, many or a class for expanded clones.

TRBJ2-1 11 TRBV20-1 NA CSGEIYNEQFF
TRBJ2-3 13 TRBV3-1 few CASSGSRDLPQYF
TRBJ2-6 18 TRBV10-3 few CAISGLGQGASGANVLTF
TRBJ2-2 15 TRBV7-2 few CASSLNRGRTGELFF
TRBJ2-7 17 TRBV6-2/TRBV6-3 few CASSYATSGRARYEQYF
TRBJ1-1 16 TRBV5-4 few CASSLLPASLGTEAFF
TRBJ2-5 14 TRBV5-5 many CASSLGTLQETQYF
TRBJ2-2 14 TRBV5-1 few CASSLVGATGELFF
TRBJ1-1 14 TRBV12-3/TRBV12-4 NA CASSPLRQNTEAFF
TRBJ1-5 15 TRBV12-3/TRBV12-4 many CASRPNTDSNQPQHF
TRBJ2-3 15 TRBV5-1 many CASSLLGYGTDTQYF
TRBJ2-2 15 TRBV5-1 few CASSLELGQIGELFF
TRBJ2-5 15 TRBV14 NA CASNQELAGGSTQYF
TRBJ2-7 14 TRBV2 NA CASSPDGLVGEQYF
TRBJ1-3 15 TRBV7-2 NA CASSLDGRGRNTIYF
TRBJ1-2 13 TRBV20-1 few CSAKRSLNYGYTF
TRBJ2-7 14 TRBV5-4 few CASSPGQLSHEQYF
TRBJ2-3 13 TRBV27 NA CASSSLATLTQYF
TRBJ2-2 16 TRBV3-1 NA CASSPPGQVFAGELFF
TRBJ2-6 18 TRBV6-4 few CASSESLPSPSGANVLTF
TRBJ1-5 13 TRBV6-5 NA CASGRQGNQPQHF
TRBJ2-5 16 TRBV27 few CASSLFRLGGSETQYF
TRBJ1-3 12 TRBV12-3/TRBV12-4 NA CVSSLEGATIYF
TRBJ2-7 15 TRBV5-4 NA CASSSPLGQGTEQYF
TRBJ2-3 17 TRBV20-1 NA CSARLAGGSPSTDTQYF
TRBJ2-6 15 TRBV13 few CASSLRPSGANVLTF
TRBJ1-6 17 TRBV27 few CASSLRPGLQVGSPLHF
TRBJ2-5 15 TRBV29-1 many CSVRRLGQGRETQYF